Presented here are 15 T cell receptor beta chains from one specimen sequenced in a study of Graves' ophthalmopathy and Graves' hyperthyroidism. TCR beta CDR3 amplification used RNA transcripts. Second-round multiplex PCR came after a first-round RT-PCR that employed HTBI primers. TCRdb recomputed calls from the multiplex PCR reads with MiXCR, one row per CDR3 protein. Altogether tens of thousands of distinct CDR3 sequences are present, 50% being singletons, with the ten largest covering roughly 21%. The sequencing sample was made of peripheral blood. These receptors originate from an adult man with Graves' ophthalmopathy.

At least ten counts were recorded for this clonotype. The chain joins TRBV5-1 to TRBJ2-1, with 9 bases matching TRBD2. The CDR3 totals 17 residues. The junction had 6 bases not matched to a gene; V was cut back by 0 bases and J by 2 bases. Germline CDR1 SGHRS, CDR2 YFSETQ. The DNA for the CDR3 is TGCGCCAGCAGCTTGGGGGCGGGAGGGGGGACCTACAATGAGCAGTTCTTC. This sequence encodes CASSLGAGGGTYNEQFF.

The V and J genes are TRBV7-3 and TRBJ2-1, with 9 bases fitting TRBD2. The CDR3 is 16 residues long. The V gene's germline CDR1 is SGHTA and CDR2 FQGTGA. V trimming: 5 bases; J trimming: 4 bases; junction bases outside the gene matches: 9. As DNA, the CDR3 is TGTGCCAGCAGCGGCTCCGGGACTAGCAGGTACAATGAGCAGTTCTTC. Its protein is CASSGSGTSRYNEQFF.

This chain uses TRBV29-1 with TRBJ2-1, with 10 bases lining up with TRBD2. Germline lookup yields CDR1 SQVTM and CDR2 ANQGSEA. With 6 bases clipped from V and 7 bases from J, the junction kept 9 bases outside the gene matches. The CDR3 extends over 14 amino acids. CDR3 loop: CSVLPSGGNNEQFF. The CDR3 DNA follows: TGCAGCGTGCTACCTAGCGGGGGTAATAATGAGCAGTTCTTC.

The sample holds many counts of this clonotype. This chain joins TRBV6-5 and TRBJ2-3, with 9 bases fitting TRBD2. The trim removed 4 bases at V and 4 bases at J, leaving 6 bases unmatched. In germline, CDR1 is MNHEY, CDR2 SVGAGI. CDR3 length: 15 amino acids. For the CDR3, the DNA is TGTGCCAGCAGTTCAGCGGGGGGCTGGCCAGATACGCAGTATTTT. Protein product: CASSSAGGWPDTQYF.

This chain uses TRBV7-8 with TRBJ2-7; 7 nucleotides match TRBD2. The CDR3 consists of 16 residues. The V gene's germline CDR1 is SGHVS and CDR2 FQNEAQ. V dropped 4 bases and J dropped 3; count of bases not matched to a gene: 12. The CDR3 DNA follows: TGTGCCAGCAGCTCACCCCTCGGACTAGGAGGCTACGAGCAGTACTTC. This codes for CASSSPLGLGGYEQYF.

Regarding this clonotype: One end of the junction fails to match germline, which may point to a read error. This chain connects TRBV14 to TRBJ1-3; no definite D call. There are 16 residues in the CDR3. Germline-derived CDR1 and CDR2 are SGHDN and FVKESK. The CDR3 DNA reads TGCGCCAGTAGTACCCCTCAGTACGCCTCTGGAAACACCATATATTTT. This gives the protein CASSTPQYASGNTIYF.

This chain joins TRBV7-2 and TRBJ1-6, with unresolved D. Germline values: CDR1 SGHTA, CDR2 FQGNSA. This CDR3 spans 15 amino acids. The V end was cut by 5 bases, the J end by 5 bases, with 13 bases between. The CDR3 reads CASSVEDLNNSPLHF. DNA for the CDR3: TGTGCCAGCAGCGTAGAGGATCTGAATAATTCACCCCTCCACTTT. Full variable domain (remainder filled in from reference TRBV7-2 and TRBJ1-6): GAGVSQSPSNKVTEKGKDVELRCDPISGHTALYWYRQSLGQGLEFLIYFQGNSAPDKSGLPSDRFSAERTGGSVSTLTIQRTQQEDSAVYLCASSVEDLNNSPLHFGNGTRLTVT.

The chain is built from TRBV2 and TRBJ1-2; 7 bases agree with TRBD1. Germline assignment: CDR1 SNHLY and CDR2 FYNNEI. The CDR3 extends over 13 amino acids. Trimming at V came to 5 bases and at J to 3 bases, leaving 3 bases not matched to a gene. CDR3 residues: CASSPQGYYGYTF. In nucleotides, the CDR3 is TGTGCCAGCAGTCCACAGGGGTACTATGGCTACACCTTC.

This chain joins TRBV7-9 and TRBJ2-3, with D tentatively TRBD2 (5 bases). Trimming left V 3 bases short and J 0 bases short, with 13 bases between. This CDR3 has 16 residues. Germline CDR1 is SEHNR and CDR2 is FQNEAQ (reference sequence). Here the CDR3 DNA reads TGTGCCAGCAGCTTCGAGAGTTGGACTAGCACAGATACGCAGTATTTT. Translation gives CASSFESWTSTDTQYF.

The V and J genes are TRBV7-2 and TRBJ2-5, with D perhaps TRBD2 (5 bases). Trimming pared 5 bases from V and 3 bases from J, leaving 19 bases between. The CDR3 totals 16 residues. CDR1 and CDR2 (germline): SGHTA, FQGNSA. As DNA, the CDR3 is TGTGCCAGCAGCACAACGGGGAGAAGTGCTGAAGAGACCCAGTACTTC. It is translated as CASSTTGRSAEETQYF.

Relative to its sample, this clonotype is medium-sized. CDR3 DNA sequence: TGTGCCAGCAGCTTAAGTAGCAGCTTCACCGGGGAGCTGTTTTTT. This translates into CASSLSSSFTGELFF. This chain uses TRBV7-3 with TRBJ2-2; D is ambiguous. Germline V gene sequence: CDR1 SGHTA, CDR2 FQGTGA. There are 15 residues in the CDR3. V was trimmed by 1 base and J by 4 bases, leaving 10 bases between them. Using reference TRBV7-3 and TRBJ2-2 for the parts outside the CDR3, the full variable domain is GAGVSQTPSNKVTEKGKYVELRCDPISGHTALYWYRQSLGQGPEFLIYFQGTGAADDSGLPNDRFFAVRPEGSVSTLKIQRTERGDSAVYLCASSLSSSFTGELFFGEGSRLTVL.

This sequence joins TRBV20-1 and TRBJ1-2, with D possibly matching TRBD1 (5 bases). The CDR3 runs 11 residues. Germline CDR1 reads DFQATT; CDR2 reads SNEGSKA (reference sequence). The CDR3 DNA sequence: TGCAGCCCTGGGGCAGGCCCAGGCTACACCTTC. Residues: CSPGAGPGYTF.

This clonotype was observed a single time. It is likely a read error, because the conserved phenylalanine at the end of the CDR3 is missing. The chain employs TRBV20-1 and TRBJ2-2; 7 bases match TRBD1. Germline trimming cut 2 bases from V and 7 bases from J; bases unmatched to any gene: 7. The CDR3 is 14 residues long. Per germline, CDR1 DFQATT and CDR2 SNEGSKA (reference sequence). CDR3 nucleotides: TGCAGTGCTAGACACAGGGGTAAGGGCGGGGAGCTGTTTCTT. This encodes CSARHRGKGGELFL.

This clonotype has only one observation. The chain links TRBV19 to TRBJ2-3, with TRBD1 identical over 8 bases. The CDR3 runs to 13 residues. CDR1 is LNHDA and CDR2 is SQIVND in the germline V gene (reference sequence). V lost 4 bases to trimming and J lost 6 bases; unmatched junction nucleotides: 3. In DNA, the CDR3 is TGTGCCAGTAGTAGGACAGGGAGGGATACGCAGTATTTT. This encodes CASSRTGRDTQYF.

Worth noting for this clonotype: A read error is possible here, since a much larger clone lies one base away. This chain uses TRBV27 with TRBJ1-2; TRBD1 matches 8 bases. V lost 5 bases, J lost 12 bases, and 14 bases stayed unmatched. In germline, CDR1 is MNHEY, CDR2 SMNVEV (reference sequence). The CDR3 is 14 residues long. The CDR3 DNA is TGTGCCAGCAGTCCCGGGACAGGTGGGCGGGGCGACACCTTC. Its protein product is CASSPGTGGRGDTF.